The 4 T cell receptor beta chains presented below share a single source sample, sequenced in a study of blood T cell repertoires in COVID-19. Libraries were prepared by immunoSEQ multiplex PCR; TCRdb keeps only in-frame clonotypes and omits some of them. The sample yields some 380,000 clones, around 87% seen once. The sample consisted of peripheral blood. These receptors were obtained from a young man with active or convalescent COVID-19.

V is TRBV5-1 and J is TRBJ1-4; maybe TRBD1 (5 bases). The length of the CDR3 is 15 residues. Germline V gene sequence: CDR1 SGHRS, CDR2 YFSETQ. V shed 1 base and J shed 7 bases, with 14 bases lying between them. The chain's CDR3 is CASSLSRGYGEKLFF. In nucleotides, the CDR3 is TGCGCCAGCAGCTTGTCGCGGGGGTATGGTGAAAAACTGTTTTTT. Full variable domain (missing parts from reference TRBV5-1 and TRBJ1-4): KAGVTQTPRYLIKTRGQQVTLSCSPISGHRSVSWYQQTPGQGLQFLFEYFSETQRNKGNFPGRFSGRQFSNSRSEMNVSTLELGDSALYLCASSLSRGYGEKLFFGSGTQLSVL.

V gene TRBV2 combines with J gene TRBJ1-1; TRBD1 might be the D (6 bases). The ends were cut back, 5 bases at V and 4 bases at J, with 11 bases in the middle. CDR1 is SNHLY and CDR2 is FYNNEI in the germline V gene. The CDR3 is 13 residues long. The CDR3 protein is CASSIRGGTEAFF. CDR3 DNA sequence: TGTGCCAGCAGTATCCGAGGGGGCACTGAAGCTTTCTTT.

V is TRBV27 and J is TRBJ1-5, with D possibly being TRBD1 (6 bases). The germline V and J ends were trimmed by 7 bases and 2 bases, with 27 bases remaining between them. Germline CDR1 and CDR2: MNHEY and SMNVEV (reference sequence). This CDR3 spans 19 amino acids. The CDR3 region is CASTPQGLDISDGNQPQHF. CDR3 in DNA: TGTGCCAGCACCCCACAGGGTCTCGACATAAGCGACGGCAATCAGCCCCAGCATTTT.

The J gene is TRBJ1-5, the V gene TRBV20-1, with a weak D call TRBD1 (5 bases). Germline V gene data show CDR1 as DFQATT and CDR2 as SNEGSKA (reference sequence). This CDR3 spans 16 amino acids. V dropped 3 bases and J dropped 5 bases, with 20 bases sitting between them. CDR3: CSASEGPGGQYQPQHF. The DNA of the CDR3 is TGCAGTGCTAGTGAGGGGCCGGGAGGGCAATATCAGCCCCAGCATTTT.